This TCR beta chain was obtained from a study of T cell responses to AZD1222 COVID-19 vaccine (dated by TCRdb to about 2021). General notes on the study: A total of 233 trial participants underwent TCR sequencing, of whom nearly 210 received two doses of AZD1222 and some 26 received two doses of the MenACWY control vaccine. Trial participants were enrolled into age subgroups of 18-55, 56-69 and 70-plus years, which contained roughly 150, 30 and 60 TCR-sequenced participants, respectively. The study at large found these results: Participants were mostly white British and included more females than males, and it was suggested by the authors that clonal diversity may have been underestimated. Vaccine-associated CD4 TCRs spanned the whole spike protein, with dominant responses in regions 160-218 and 743-854. In the small 56-69-year group, the increase in depth fell short of significance, most likely because of low power. Conclusions about previously exposed vaccinees were limited because only six AZD1222 recipients were SARS-CoV-2 seropositive at baseline. A significant rise in spike-specific TCR breadth and depth was observed after two AZD1222 doses relative to day 0 and relative to MenACWY recipients. Because no day 14 peak-response samples were available, repertoires were characterized only after the peak T cell response. Reportedly, almost half of the unique spike-specific TCRs recognized epitopes lying outside the regions that are mutated in the B.1.351 and B.1.1.7 variants.

Details on this clone: Its cognate antigen has yet to be identified. Base qualities are not at hand, and no much larger clone is one base apart.

CDR1 and CDR2, per the germline V gene, are MGHDK and SYGVNS. Including cysteine and phenylalanine, the CDR3 has 14 amino acids. Only CDR3 DNA remains: 42 bases, in frame from the first base. V is shortened by 6 bases, J by 8 bases, and the region joining them spans 16 bases. The CDR3 regions of human TCRbeta chains were analyzed by immunosequencing. Per the original workflow: TCRs in the repertoires were compared against a reference library of SARS-CoV-2-specific TCRs that had been generated with the MIRA antigen-specificity platform. Breadth was defined as the fraction of unique TCRs that were SARS-CoV-2-associated, and depth was defined as the fraction of total T cells that were SARS-CoV-2-associated. Each spike-specific TCR was assigned to its reactive spike region and to a CD4 or CD8 class using the MIRA data. Log10-transformed breadth and depth values were compared by one-way ANOVA with Sidak's multiple comparisons tests. TCRdb limited this immuneACCESS table to in-frame rearrangements with V and J called. A share of clones is missing; checked studies link under half to unresolved V genes, and the rest is unexplained. V and J calls and clone size are copied from that table; D and trimming were computed from the DNA. Within this sample are fewer than 200,000 clones, with roughly 89% of them counted one time only. Clones ranked in the top ten supply less than 1.3% of the sample.

What the time point label conveys for this sample: about 28 days (+/-7) after the second vaccine dose. AZD1222 recipients given second doses at about 4 weeks or at about 12 weeks were pooled, since spike-specific TCR depth and breadth were not found to differ between the two schedules. The vaccinee samples were drawn from two UK trials, COV001 and COV002, one of which was a single-blind randomized controlled phase 2/3 trial testing AZD1222 (ChAdOx1 nCoV-19) in healthy adults. For TCRbeta chain sequencing, PBMC samples were collected from trial participants at day 0 and at day 28 after the second dose.

This receptor was identified in an adult who received the AZD1222 COVID-19 vaccine. In this chain, TRBV25-1 is recombined with TRBJ1-4, with TRBD1 perhaps the D gene, on 6 matching bases. This specimen consisted of peripheral blood, obtained 28 days after the second AZD1222 dose. CDR3 reads: CASRDGGPGEKLFF. The DNA reads TGTGCCAGCAGAGACGGGGGCCCGGGGGAAAAACTGTTTTTT.